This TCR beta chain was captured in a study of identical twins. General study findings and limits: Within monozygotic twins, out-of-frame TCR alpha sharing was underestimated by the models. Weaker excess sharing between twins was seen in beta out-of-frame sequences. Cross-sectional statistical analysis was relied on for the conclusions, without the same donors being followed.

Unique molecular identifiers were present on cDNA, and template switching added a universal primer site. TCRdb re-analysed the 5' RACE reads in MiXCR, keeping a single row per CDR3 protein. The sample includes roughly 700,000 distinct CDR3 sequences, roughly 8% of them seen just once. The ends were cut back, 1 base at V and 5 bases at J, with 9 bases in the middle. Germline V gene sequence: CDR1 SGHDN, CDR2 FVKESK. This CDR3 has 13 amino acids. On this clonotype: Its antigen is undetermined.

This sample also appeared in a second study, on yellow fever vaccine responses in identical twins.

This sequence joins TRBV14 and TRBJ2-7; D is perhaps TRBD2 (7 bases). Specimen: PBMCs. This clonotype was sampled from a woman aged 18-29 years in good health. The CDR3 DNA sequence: TGTGCCAGCAGCCAAGTCGGGGGGCACGAGCAGTACTTC. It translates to CASSQVGGHEQYF.